This T cell receptor beta chain was profiled in a study of shared clonotypes between healthy human individuals. Assay runs were performed at deep level. TCRdb keeps only in-frame clones here, not all; method: immunoSEQ multiplex PCR. The table shows 2.3 million or so clones, with just over 90% occurring only once. In germline, CDR1 is SGHRS, CDR2 YFSETQ. The CDR3 is 16 residues long. The ends lost 0 bases at V and 4 bases at J; junction bases unmatched: 6. Study outcomes and limitations: The study's rarefaction showed incomplete sorted-subset sequencing despite large depth. Researchers found naive subsets generally carried larger estimated richness than memory subsets.

As for this clone: Its antigen remains unknown. Distinct nucleotide sequences in the sample also encode this CDR3.

The chain is built from TRBV5-1 and TRBJ2-1, with 8 bases matching TRBD2. Input material: naive CD4+ T cells from PBMCs. The subset here: CD45RA+ positively selected. This clonotype was obtained from a young man in good health. Some clones in this sample may be carry-over from other donors' samples. Written as DNA, the CDR3 is TGCGCCAGCAGCTTGGTTCCAGCGGGAGCTTACAATGAGCAGTTCTTC. Translation: CASSLVPAGAYNEQFF.